The present TCR beta chain was sequenced within a study of blood T cell repertoires in COVID-19. Study-wide background: Sites in the United States, Italy and Spain provided acute and convalescent COVID-19 samples. From T cells, B-cell-depleted T cells, or PBMCs came the material, which was cDNA or gDNA.

Trimming cost V 7 bases and J 7 bases; bases outside gene matches: 9. Germline CDR1 is SGHRS and CDR2 is YFSETQ. The CDR3 spans 13 residues. The repertoire was sequenced with immunoSEQ multiplex PCR; TCRdb's copy has only in-frame clones and lacks some. The table shows some 150,000 clones, with 70% to 85% occurring only once. The sequenced sample consisted of peripheral blood. The TCR sequence derives from a woman aged 80 or over with acute or convalescent COVID-19. The chain combines TRBV5-1 with TRBJ1-1, with 8 bases aligning to TRBD1. In DNA form, the CDR3 reads TGCGCCAGCGCGCCAGGACAGGGCGATGAAGCTTTCTTT. Its protein product is CASAPGQGDEAFF.